This TCR beta chain was found in a study of blood T cell repertoires in COVID-19. Background on the study: From the United States, Italy and Spain came samples of acute and convalescent COVID-19.

The germline CDR1 and CDR2 sequences are MGHDK and SYGVNS. V lost 1 base and J lost 2, with 11 bases in between. The CDR3 runs to 15 residues. Sequenced by immunoSEQ multiplex PCR; TCRdb stores in-frame clones only, minus some. The repertoire includes about 83,000 clones, just over 85% of them detected once, and roughly 45% sits in the top ten. This chain joins TRBV25-1 and TRBJ2-5; D ambiguous. The source of this sequence is a human donor in a cohort sampled during active COVID-19. Sequenced material: peripheral blood. CDR3 coding DNA: TGTGCCAGCAGTGAATTAGGAACGGAGCAAGAGACCCAGTACTTC. This translates into CASSELGTEQETQYF.